This T cell receptor (beta chain) originates from a study of cytomegalovirus exposure and HLA in healthy donors. Across the study: A data release that came early held approximately 85 million unique TCRs from HLA-typed donors.

Study-wide findings and caveats: In a later analysis, TCR beta V- and J-gene trimming showed a link to a missense DCLRE1C variant. Presence/absence results assume similar sequencing depth per donor, which may not hold. Reportedly, TCR beta sequences accurately predicted HLA-A and HLA-B alleles in most subjects.

PCR involved 60 Vbeta and 13 Jbeta primers. Libraries were prepared by immunoSEQ multiplex PCR; TCRdb keeps only in-frame clonotypes and omits some of them. The table shows approximately 150,000 clones, with about 84% occurring only once. V lost 4 bases, J lost 6 bases, and 13 bases stayed unmatched. There are 17 residues in the CDR3. Germline lookup yields CDR1 SGHRS and CDR2 YFSETQ. On this clone: What it binds is unknown.

Sample: PBMCs. The receptor's source is a man younger than 35 in good health and CMV-seronegative. V and J are TRBV5-1 and TRBJ2-2; 9 bases line up with TRBD1. The CDR3 nucleotides read TGCGCCAGCAGCCCAACCCCGGGACAGGGATTATCCGGGGAGCTGTTTTTT. Its protein is CASSPTPGQGLSGELFF.